Below, 25 T cell receptor beta chains from the same sample are listed, as sequenced in a study of regulatory T cells in long-lasting Graves disease. Specified time point: persistent/refractory GD, antithyroid drugs over 5 years with positive TRAb. Researchers made the TCR library from RNA that was extracted from PBMCs. Sequencing libraries for TCR beta were prepared with iRepertoire HTBI primers and Arm-PCR of CDR3 regions. TCRdb re-called the multiplex PCR reads through MiXCR, storing one row per CDR3 protein. This sample has 300,000 or so distinct CDR3 sequences, with around a fifth found just once. The specimen was peripheral blood mononuclear cells (PBMCs), collected when the disease was refractory, from a patient treated with antithyroid drugs. These receptors were taken from a female donor with Graves disease.

This clonotype appeared many times. This sequence joins TRBV6-5 and TRBJ1-4; D is undetermined. V was cut by 2 bases and J by 8 bases, with 9 bases left in between. CDR1 and CDR2 (germline): MNHEY, SVGAGI. The CDR3 is made up of 13 amino acids. This CDR3 reads CASSYTVREKLFF. CDR3 nucleotides: TGTGCCAGCAGTTACACAGTACGGGAAAAACTGTTTTTT.

This clonotype showed up just a few times. The chain joins TRBV11-2 to TRBJ2-2, with D perhaps matching TRBD2 (5 bases). V was trimmed by 5 bases and J by 4 bases, leaving 11 bases between them. Germline V gene data show CDR1 as SGHAT and CDR2 as FQNNGV. CDR3 length: 14 residues. The CDR3 protein is CASSPLGPTGELFF. In nucleotides, the CDR3 is TGTGCCAGCAGCCCACTAGGCCCCACCGGGGAGCTGTTTTTT.

The rearrangement joins TRBV7-2 to TRBJ2-1; the D is unclear. The CDR3 is 12 amino acids. CDR1 and CDR2 from the germline V gene are SGHTA and FQGNSA. V was shortened by 5 bases and J by 12 bases, with 14 bases between the two germline ends. The CDR3 sequence is CASSPTVGWQFF. The CDR3 nucleotides read TGTGCCAGCAGCCCTACGGTAGGTTGGCAGTTCTTC.

This clonotype was seen ten or more times. The chain has TRBV27 and TRBJ1-1; D unresolved. V lost 0 bases and J 4 bases, leaving 6 bases between the germline ends. Looked up from germline, CDR1 is MNHEY and CDR2 is SMNVEV (reference sequence). The CDR3 has 13 residues. The CDR3 DNA reads as TGTGCCAGCAGTTTATCGGAGAGCACTGAAGCTTTCTTT. Translated: CASSLSESTEAFF.

This clonotype was observed many times. This chain joins TRBV2 and TRBJ1-4; possible D gene TRBD1, 6 bases. V lost 8 bases and J lost 2, with 12 bases in between. This CDR3 spans 14 amino acids. The V gene's germline CDR1 is SNHLY and CDR2 FYNNEI. The CDR3 region has the DNA TGTGCCAGCGGGCTCAGGGGCACTAATGAAAAACTGTTTTTT. Protein product: CASGLRGTNEKLFF.

The CDR3 protein is CASSLSTGGRQTQYF. The CDR3 nucleotides are TGTGCCAGCAGCTTAAGTACGGGGGGCCGTCAGACCCAGTACTTC. The rearrangement joins TRBV7-6 to TRBJ2-5, with a tentative D call TRBD2 (7 bases). Germline V gives CDR1 SGHVS, CDR2 FNYEAQ. This CDR3 has 15 amino acids. The V and J ends lost 2 bases and 6 bases respectively, with 16 bases between them. Using reference TRBV7-6 and TRBJ2-5 for the parts outside the CDR3, the full variable domain is GAGVSQSPRYKVTKRGQDVALRCDPISGHVSLYWYRQALGQGPEFLTYFNYEAQQDKSGLPNDRFSAERPEGSISTLTIQRTEQRDSAMYRCASSLSTGGRQTQYFGPGTRLLVL.

This clonotype was recorded many times. The V call is TRBV11-2, the J call TRBJ2-2; D is uncertain. Trimming took off 2 bases at V and 6 bases at J, with 1 base between the two ends. This CDR3 has 11 residues. Germline CDR1 reads SGHAT; CDR2 reads FQNNGV. The CDR3: CASSLSGELFF. In nucleotides, the CDR3 is TGTGCCAGCAGCTTATCCGGGGAGCTGTTTTTT.

At least ten counts were recorded for this clonotype. The chain carries TRBV27 and TRBJ1-1, with D hard to call. The CDR3 is made up of 15 amino acids. V lost 5 bases to trimming and J lost 1 base, with 14 bases between them. Per germline, CDR1 MNHEY and CDR2 SMNVEV (reference sequence). The CDR3 DNA is TGTGCCAGCAGTCCGTCGACCGCATGGAACACTGAAGCTTTCTTT. Protein: CASSPSTAWNTEAFF.

This clonotype showed up just a few times. The chain uses TRBV29-1 and TRBJ1-2, with 7 nucleotides matching TRBD1. This CDR3 comprises 16 residues. V lost 0 bases and J lost 7; bases outside the gene matches: 14. The germline gives CDR1 SQVTM, CDR2 ANQGSEA. The DNA of the CDR3 is TGCAGCGTTGAAGATCACCCGACAGGGCCGGTGGGTGGCTACACCTTC. Its translation: CSVEDHPTGPVGGYTF.

This clonotype was detected ten times or more. V usage is TRBV9 and J usage is TRBJ1-2, with no clear D. Between the trimmed V and J ends, which lost 4 bases and 2 bases, there was a span of 9 bases. The CDR3 totals 13 residues. Germline loops: CDR1 SGDLS, CDR2 YYNGEE. CDR3 in DNA: TGTGCCAGCAGCCCCCAAGACAACTATGGCTACACCTTC. Its translation is CASSPQDNYGYTF.

Only a few counts were recorded for this clonotype. This chain joins TRBV7-9 and TRBJ2-5; tentative D call: TRBD1 (5 bases). The CDR3 is 14 residues long. V lost 5 bases and J lost 2, with 12 bases in between. Looked up from germline, CDR1 is SEHNR and CDR2 is FQNEAQ (reference sequence). The CDR3 DNA sequence: TGTGCCAGCAGCACCCAGGGAACTCAAGAGACCCAGTACTTC. It codes for CASSTQGTQETQYF.

This clonotype appeared many times. This sequence joins TRBV7-9 and TRBJ2-5; unclear D gene. The V gene lost 1 base and the J gene lost 3 bases, with 9 bases spanning the gap. Germline CDR1 is SEHNR and CDR2 is FQNEAQ (reference sequence). The CDR3 totals 14 residues. The CDR3 DNA sequence: TGTGCCAGCAGCTTAGGCGAAAGTAAAGAGACCCAGTACTTC. Translating it yields CASSLGESKETQYF.

This clonotype has ten or more counts. This chain uses TRBV2 with TRBJ1-2; no clear D gene. V lost 6 bases, J lost 7 bases, and 15 bases lay in between. The germline gives CDR1 SNHLY, CDR2 FYNNEI. The CDR3 runs to 13 residues. CDR3 amino acids: CASRDGSLGGYTF. CDR3 bases: TGTGCCAGCAGGGACGGATCGTTGGGTGGCTACACCTTC.

This clonotype was detected only once. CDR3 nucleotide sequence: TGTGCCAGCACCAATATGGGGGGGGTAGCTTTCTTT. Residues: CASTNMGGVAFF. This chain joins TRBV6-1 and TRBJ1-1; the D gene is possibly TRBD1 (5 bases). Germline V gene sequence: CDR1 MNHNS, CDR2 SASEGT. The V and J ends lost 7 bases and 10 bases respectively, with 16 bases between them. The CDR3 is 12 amino acids.

This chain joins TRBV20-1 and TRBJ2-4; D not certain. In germline, CDR1 is DFQATT, CDR2 SNEGSKA (reference sequence). Trimming cost V 4 bases and J 0 bases, with 10 bases left between them. The length of the CDR3 is 14 residues. The CDR3 nucleotides read TGCAGTGCTAAAATACCATTAGCCAAAAACATTCAGTACTTC. Amino acids: CSAKIPLAKNIQYF.

This clonotype was seen a handful of times. Since a much larger clone is just one base distant, this may be a read error. The J gene is TRBJ1-3, the V gene TRBV11-3, with D hard to call. CDR3 size: 13 residues. Germline CDR1 SGHNT, CDR2 YENEEA. Trimming shortened V by 7 bases and J by 0 bases, and 7 bases separated the two germline ends. CDR3: CASTRGSGNTIYF. The CDR3 DNA reads as TGTGCCAGCACCCGGGGCTCTGGAAACACCATATATTTT.

This clonotype was recorded many times. The chain recombines TRBV12-3 or TRBV12-4 with TRBJ1-1; D call uncertain. V was cut by 6 bases and J by 10 bases, with 18 bases left in between. The CDR3 covers 13 residues. The CDR3 reads CASSRPTSPVAFF. In DNA, the CDR3 is TGTGCCAGCAGCCGGCCCACATCGCCAGTAGCTTTCTTT.

This clonotype has at least ten counts. This sequence joins TRBV27 and TRBJ1-2, with D perhaps matching TRBD1 (5 bases). Trimming took 3 bases from V and 10 from J, leaving 15 bases between them. The CDR3 loop spans 13 amino acids. Per germline, CDR1 MNHEY and CDR2 SMNVEV (reference sequence). The CDR3 DNA is TGTGCCAGCAGTTTCCAGGGTGAGAGGCCCTACACCTTC. Amino acid sequence: CASSFQGERPYTF.

The rearrangement joins TRBV2 to TRBJ1-3, with a tentative D call TRBD1 (5 bases). This CDR3 is built from 15 residues. Germline V CDR1 and CDR2: SNHLY, FYNNEI. V was shortened by 3 bases and J by 1 base, with 10 bases between the two germline ends. The CDR3 protein is CASSDSSGSGNTIYF. The DNA for the CDR3 is TGTGCCAGCAGTGATTCATCAGGGTCTGGAAACACCATATATTTT.

This clonotype was seen ten or more times. V gene TRBV13 combines with J gene TRBJ2-7; TRBD2 might be the D (6 bases). Germline assignment: CDR1 PRHDT and CDR2 FYEKMQ (reference sequence). Trimming took off 0 bases at V and 0 bases at J, with 15 bases between the two ends. CDR3 length equals 17 residues. The DNA of the CDR3 is TGTGCCAGCAGCTTAGGACGGCGGGGCCGACACTCCTACGAGCAGTACTTC. Translated, it gives CASSLGRRGRHSYEQYF.

This clonotype was picked up a small number of times. The CDR3 loop is CASWIGLDRDYTEAFF. For the CDR3, the DNA is TGCGCCAGCTGGATTGGGCTAGACAGGGACTACACTGAAGCTTTCTTT. The rearrangement joins TRBV5-1 to TRBJ1-1; 7 positions match TRBD1. Germline assignment: CDR1 SGHRS and CDR2 YFSETQ. The CDR3 totals 16 residues. The V segment lost 7 bases and the J segment 3 bases; nucleotides outside the gene matches: 15.

There are many counts of this clonotype. The V call is TRBV19, the J call TRBJ2-7; TRBD1 agrees at 8 bases. With V trimmed by 6 bases and J by 0 bases, 10 bases remained unmatched. CDR1 and CDR2 from the germline V gene are LNHDA and SQIVND (reference sequence). This CDR3 has 16 amino acids. CDR3 sequence: CASSRTRDRTSYEQYF. The CDR3, as DNA: TGTGCCAGTAGCCGAACCCGGGACAGGACCTCCTACGAGCAGTACTTC.

V is TRBV4-3 and J is TRBJ2-3; D ambiguous. CDR1 is LGHNA and CDR2 is YSLEER in the germline V gene. The CDR3 is 13 amino acids. Trimming took off 0 bases at V and 4 bases at J, with 5 bases between the two ends. The CDR3 sequence: CASSQELSDTQYF. CDR3 nucleotide sequence: TGCGCCAGCAGCCAAGAATTGTCAGATACGCAGTATTTT.

This clonotype was picked up many times. V is TRBV7-2 and J is TRBJ1-5; D not resolved. There are 13 residues in the CDR3. Trimming stripped 5 bases from V and 5 bases from J, with 10 bases between. Germline V gives CDR1 SGHTA, CDR2 FQGNSA. Written as DNA, the CDR3 is TGTGCCAGCAGCCCGAAGGTGTATCAGCCCCAGCATTTT. It encodes CASSPKVYQPQHF.

Comments on this clonotype: This may be a read error: a much more frequent sequence differs by one nucleotide. This chain joins TRBV20-1 and TRBJ2-4, with 8 nucleotides matching TRBD2. The CDR3 covers 18 residues. V shed 6 bases, J shed 0 bases, and the junction held 16 bases outside the gene matches. The V gene's germline CDR1 is DFQATT and CDR2 SNEGSKA (reference sequence). The CDR3 DNA reads as TGCAGTGCCTCTTACTCACAGCGGGAGAGTCTAGCCAAAAACATTCAGTACTTC. This translates into CSASYSQRESLAKNIQYF.